Listed below are T cell receptor beta chains from one sample, sequenced in a study of early T cells in non-severe SARS-CoV-2 infection. TCRdb used MiXCR to reprocess the 5' RACE reads, holding one entry per CDR3 protein. The data show more than 65,000 distinct CDR3 sequences, 12% to 15% seen once. Sequencing was carried out using whole blood. These receptors originate from an adult who was a healthcare worker with PCR-confirmed SARS-CoV-2 infection or an uninfected control (not recorded which). CDR3s include the opening cysteine and the closing phenylalanine or tryptophan. Each record gives: clone size, J gene, D gene, V gene, CDR3 DNA, CDR3 protein. A D gene is named only where the DNA matches it firmly. Size is stated for part of the rows, as once, few or many counts, or as a class when the clone is expanded.

few	TRBJ2-5	TRBD1	TRBV2	TGTGCCAGCACCGAGACAGGGATGAGGGGGGAGACCCAGTACTTC	CASTETGMRGETQYF
many	TRBJ1-2	NA	TRBV21-1	TGTGCCAGCAGCAAAGCGCCAGGCTACACCTTC	CASSKAPGYTF
NA	TRBJ2-2	TRBD1	TRBV6-5	TGTGCCAGCAAATTCGACAGGGACACCGTGGAGCTGTTTTTT	CASKFDRDTVELFF
many	TRBJ2-1	TRBD1	TRBV5-1	TGCGCCAGCAGCTTAAGGACAGGGCTGGGTAGCTCCTACAATGAGCAGTTCTTC	CASSLRTGLGSSYNEQFF
many	TRBJ2-3	NA	TRBV29-1	TGCAGCGTTGCTCCCCTCCAAGCGGGTCCCACAGATACGCAGTATTTT	CSVAPLQAGPTDTQYF
many	TRBJ1-2	TRBD1	TRBV27	TGTGCCAGCAGTACCCTGGACAGGGGCAGGAGTGGCTACACCTTC	CASSTLDRGRSGYTF
many	TRBJ1-1	NA	TRBV7-6	TGTGCCAGCAGCTTATCCCCTCCACCCGCTGAAGCTTTCTTT	CASSLSPPPAEAFF
NA	TRBJ2-1	TRBD1	TRBV19	TGTGCCAGTAGCCGCAAGGGGGCCCCCAACAATGAGCAGTTCTTC	CASSRKGAPNNEQFF
few	TRBJ1-6	NA	TRBV30	TGTGCCTGGAACCGGGACCTTAATTCACCCCTCCACTTT	CAWNRDLNSPLHF
NA	TRBJ1-5	NA	TRBV10-2	TGCGCCAGCAATCCGGGCGGCGGGCCCCAGCATTTT	CASNPGGGPQHF
NA	TRBJ2-6	NA	TRBV5-6	TGTGCCAGCAGCTCAGGGACTTCCCGCTCTGGGGCCAACGTCCTGACTTTC	CASSSGTSRSGANVLTF
few	TRBJ2-7	NA	TRBV2	TGTGCCAGCAGTGAGAACGACGAGCAGTACTTC	CASSENDEQYF
many	TRBJ2-4	NA	TRBV6-1	TGTGCCAGCAGTGAAACACAGCAAAACATTCAGTACTTC	CASSETQQNIQYF
many	TRBJ2-7	NA	TRBV21-1	TGTGCCAGCAGCCCGACCCAGTGGCAGTACTTC	CASSPTQWQYF
NA	TRBJ2-7	TRBD1	TRBV27	TGTGCCAGCAGTTCACCGGGACAGGGGCCGGCCTACGAGCAGTACTTC	CASSSPGQGPAYEQYF
many	TRBJ2-1	TRBD1	TRBV20-1	TGCAGTGCCTCGACAGGGGAAATCCTCAATGAGCAGTTCTTC	CSASTGEILNEQFF
few	TRBJ2-3	NA	TRBV7-6	TGTGCCAGCAATGGGGGGGGCAGAACAGATACGCAGTATTTT	CASNGGGRTDTQYF
few	TRBJ2-1	TRBD1	TRBV20-1	TGCAGTGCGCCTACATGGGACAGGAACTTCAATGAGCAGTTCTTC	CSAPTWDRNFNEQFF
many	TRBJ1-5	NA	TRBV2	TGTGCCAGCAGTCCCCATGACAGGCCTCAGAGTCAGCCCCAGCATTTT	CASSPHDRPQSQPQHF
few	TRBJ2-1	NA	TRBV9	TGTGCCAGCAGCGGGGACGGAGCTGAGCAGTTCTTC	CASSGDGAEQFF
NA	TRBJ1-1	NA	TRBV18	TGTGCCAGCTCACCACCGGAGCTGAACACTGAAGCTTTCTTT	CASSPPELNTEAFF
many	TRBJ2-7	TRBD1	TRBV2	TGTGCCACTACACCGGGACAGGTTGTCTCCTACGAGCAGTACTTC	CATTPGQVVSYEQYF
NA	TRBJ2-1	NA	TRBV6-2/TRBV6-3	TGTGCCAGCAGTTACAGCTCTACTGGTTCCTACAATGAGCAGTTCTTC	CASSYSSTGSYNEQFF
few	TRBJ2-3	NA	TRBV6-2/TRBV6-3	TGTGCCAGCAGCGCAACCAAAACAGATACGCAGTATTTT	CASSATKTDTQYF
many	TRBJ1-6	NA	TRBV12-3/TRBV12-4	TGTGCCAGCAGCTTACAAGCCGGGGGAGTAAGTTCACCCCTCCACTTT	CASSLQAGGVSSPLHF
many	TRBJ1-1	NA	TRBV5-1	TGCGCCAGCAGCCGGGACACCGCCAACACTGAAGCTTTCTTT	CASSRDTANTEAFF
many	TRBJ2-7	NA	TRBV12-3/TRBV12-4	TGTGCCAGCAGTCCCTCGAGGTTCTCCTACGAGCAGTACTTC	CASSPSRFSYEQYF
NA	TRBJ1-2	NA	TRBV12-3/TRBV12-4	TGTGCCAGCAGTTTGAGATCTCGGGGCCAGGCGCTCTATGGCTACACCTTC	CASSLRSRGQALYGYTF
NA	TRBJ1-2	NA	TRBV27	TGTGCCAGCAGTCGTCGGGGGGGCTGGCAGGGCTACACCTTC	CASSRRGGWQGYTF
few	TRBJ2-7	NA	TRBV12-3/TRBV12-4	TGTGCCAGCAGTTTCGGGGCCCCCTACGAGCAGTACTTC	CASSFGAPYEQYF
many	TRBJ1-1	NA	TRBV29-1	TGCAGCGTTGAAGGGGGGGCGGGGAACACTGAAGCTTTCTTT	CSVEGGAGNTEAFF
many	TRBJ2-1	NA	TRBV11-2	TGTGCCAGCAGCACGGACAATGAGCAGTTCTTC	CASSTDNEQFF
many	TRBJ1-1	TRBD1	TRBV7-8	TGTGCCAGCAGCCCACCGACAGGGGGCTCGTACACTGAAGCTTTCTTT	CASSPPTGGSYTEAFF
few	TRBJ2-7	NA	TRBV11-2	TGTGCCAGCAGCCGTGGGAGGACTCTCGGGGGCGAGCAGTACTTC	CASSRGRTLGGEQYF
many	TRBJ1-2	NA	TRBV20-1	TGCAGTGCTAGAGTTACAGGTTCCTATGGCTACACCTTC	CSARVTGSYGYTF
NA	TRBJ2-7	TRBD2	TRBV15	TGTGCCACCAGCAGAGAGACTAGCGGGGTATCCTACGAGCAGTACTTC	CATSRETSGVSYEQYF
few	TRBJ2-2	NA	TRBV29-1	TGCAGCGTCGCTCTATCCGACCCATCGAACACCGGGGAGCTGTTTTTT	CSVALSDPSNTGELFF
NA	TRBJ1-1	TRBD1	TRBV5-5	TGTGCCAGCAGCTTTACAGGGGTCGTCACTGAAGCTTTCTTT	CASSFTGVVTEAFF
NA	TRBJ2-5	TRBD2	TRBV15	TGTGCCACCAGCAGAGACCCTAGCGGAAAAGAGACCCAGTACTTC	CATSRDPSGKETQYF
NA	TRBJ2-7	NA	TRBV6-5	TGTGCCAGCCTCGCACTAGGATCCTACGAGCAGTACTTC	CASLALGSYEQYF
few	TRBJ2-5	NA	TRBV7-7	TGTGCGGATGCTATTGGGGCCCCGATAGAGGAAGAGACCCAGTACTTC	CADAIGAPIEEETQYF
few	TRBJ2-5	TRBD1	TRBV7-9	TGTGCCAGCAGCTTAGAGGCAGGGGGCGCCGGGACCCAGTACTTC	CASSLEAGGAGTQYF
NA	TRBJ2-7	TRBD2	TRBV7-2	TGTGCCAGCAGCCGACCTAGCGGTATCTACGAGCAGTACTTC	CASSRPSGIYEQYF
few	TRBJ2-2	NA	TRBV9	TGTGCCAGCACTATGGGGTGGGCAGCGAACACCGGGGAGCTGTTTTTT	CASTMGWAANTGELFF
NA	TRBJ2-1	TRBD2	TRBV20-1	TGCAGTGCTAGCGGGGGGACCTTCTCCTACAATGAGCAGTTCTTC	CSASGGTFSYNEQFF
many	TRBJ2-5	NA	TRBV29-1	TGCAGCGCCGCTTATCTACTCCAAGAGACCCAGTACTTC	CSAAYLLQETQYF
many	TRBJ1-6	TRBD1	TRBV7-8	TGTGCCAGCAGCTTATCGGGACAGGGGACTTCACCCCTCCACTTT	CASSLSGQGTSPLHF
few	TRBJ2-1	NA	TRBV2	TGTGCCAGCAGTGACCAGGGCTCCTACAATGAGCAGTTCTTC	CASSDQGSYNEQFF
many	TRBJ2-5	NA	TRBV7-2	TGTGCCAGCAGCTTAGCGGGAAGGCAGGAAGAGACCCAGTACTTC	CASSLAGRQEETQYF
NA	TRBJ2-1	NA	TRBV19	TGTGCCAGTAGTAACAGTCGGGGGACCTCCTACAATGAGCAGTTCTTC	CASSNSRGTSYNEQFF
NA	TRBJ2-6	TRBD1	TRBV11-2	TGTGCCAGCAGCGACCGACAGGGAAGCTCTGGGGCCAACGTCCTGACTTTC	CASSDRQGSSGANVLTF
many	TRBJ2-1	TRBD1	TRBV7-8	TGTGCCAGCAGCGGGGGACAGCGCAATGAGCAGTTCTTC	CASSGGQRNEQFF
NA	TRBJ2-7	NA	TRBV9	TGTGCCAGCAGCCCCAGCCGTGGGGGGTACGAGCAGTACTTC	CASSPSRGGYEQYF
many	TRBJ1-5	TRBD1	TRBV5-4	TGTGCCAGCAGCTTGACATCGGGACAGGGCAATCAGCCCCAGCATTTT	CASSLTSGQGNQPQHF
few	TRBJ2-2	NA	TRBV9	TGTGCCAGCAGCTCCCCCTTGGGGGGGCCCATCGGGGAGCTGTTTTTT	CASSSPLGGPIGELFF
NA	TRBJ2-1	TRBD2	TRBV19	TGTGCCAGTAGTATGAGCGGGGGGGACTACAATGAGCAGTTCTTC	CASSMSGGDYNEQFF
many	TRBJ1-1	NA	TRBV5-1	TGCGCCAGCAGCGGACATCCGAACACTGAAGCTTTCTTT	CASSGHPNTEAFF
many	TRBJ1-6	NA	TRBV12-3/TRBV12-4	TGTGCCAGCAGCACAATTCGGGGGTGGAATTCACCCCTCCACTTT	CASSTIRGWNSPLHF
few	TRBJ2-3	TRBD2	TRBV20-1	TGCAGTGCTAGAGAGACTAGCGGGGGGGCCCTGTACACGCAGTATTTT	CSARETSGGALYTQYF
NA	TRBJ1-2	TRBD1	TRBV20-1	TGCAGTCCACAGCCCCAGGGGGCTTATGGCTACACCTTC	CSPQPQGAYGYTF